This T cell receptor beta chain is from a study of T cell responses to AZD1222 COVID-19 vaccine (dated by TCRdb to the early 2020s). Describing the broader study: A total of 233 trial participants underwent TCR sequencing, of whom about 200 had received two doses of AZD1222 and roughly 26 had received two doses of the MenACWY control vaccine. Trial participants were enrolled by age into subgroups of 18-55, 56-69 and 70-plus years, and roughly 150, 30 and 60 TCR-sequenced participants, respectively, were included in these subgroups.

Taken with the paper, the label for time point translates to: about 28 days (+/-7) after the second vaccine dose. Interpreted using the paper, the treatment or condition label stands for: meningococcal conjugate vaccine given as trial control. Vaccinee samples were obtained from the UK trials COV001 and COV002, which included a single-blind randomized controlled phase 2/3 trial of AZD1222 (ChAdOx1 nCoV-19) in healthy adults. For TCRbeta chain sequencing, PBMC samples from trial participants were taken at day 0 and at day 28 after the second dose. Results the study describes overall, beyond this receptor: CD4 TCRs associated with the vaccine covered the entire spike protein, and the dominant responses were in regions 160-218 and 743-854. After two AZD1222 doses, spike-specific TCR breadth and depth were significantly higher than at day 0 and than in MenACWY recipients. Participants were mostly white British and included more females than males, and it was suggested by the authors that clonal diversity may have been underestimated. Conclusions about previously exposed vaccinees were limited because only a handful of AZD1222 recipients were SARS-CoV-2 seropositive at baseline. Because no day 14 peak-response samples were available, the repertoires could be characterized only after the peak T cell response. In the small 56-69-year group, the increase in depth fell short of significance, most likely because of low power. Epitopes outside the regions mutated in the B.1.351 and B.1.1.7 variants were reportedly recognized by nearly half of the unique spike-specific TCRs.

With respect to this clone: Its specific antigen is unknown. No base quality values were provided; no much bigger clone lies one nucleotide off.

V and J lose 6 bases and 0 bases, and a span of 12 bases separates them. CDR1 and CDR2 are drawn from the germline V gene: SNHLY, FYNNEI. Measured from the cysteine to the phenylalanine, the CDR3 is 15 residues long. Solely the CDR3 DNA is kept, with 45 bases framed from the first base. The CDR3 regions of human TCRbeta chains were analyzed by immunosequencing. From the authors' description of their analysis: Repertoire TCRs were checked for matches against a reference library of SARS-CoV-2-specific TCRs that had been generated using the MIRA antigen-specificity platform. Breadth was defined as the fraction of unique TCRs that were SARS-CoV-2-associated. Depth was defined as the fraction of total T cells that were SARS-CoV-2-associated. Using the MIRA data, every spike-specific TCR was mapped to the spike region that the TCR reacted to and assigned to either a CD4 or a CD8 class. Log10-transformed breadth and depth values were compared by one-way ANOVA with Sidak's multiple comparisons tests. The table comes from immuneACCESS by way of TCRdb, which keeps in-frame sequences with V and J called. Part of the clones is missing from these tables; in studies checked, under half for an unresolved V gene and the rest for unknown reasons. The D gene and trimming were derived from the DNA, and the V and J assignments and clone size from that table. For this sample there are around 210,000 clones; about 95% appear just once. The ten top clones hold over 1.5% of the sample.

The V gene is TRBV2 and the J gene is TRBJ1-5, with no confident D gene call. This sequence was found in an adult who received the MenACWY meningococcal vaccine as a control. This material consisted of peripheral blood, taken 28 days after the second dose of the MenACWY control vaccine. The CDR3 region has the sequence CASRKQTFSNQPQHF. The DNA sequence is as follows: TGTGCCAGCAGAAAACAGACTTTTAGCAATCAGCCCCAGCATTTT.